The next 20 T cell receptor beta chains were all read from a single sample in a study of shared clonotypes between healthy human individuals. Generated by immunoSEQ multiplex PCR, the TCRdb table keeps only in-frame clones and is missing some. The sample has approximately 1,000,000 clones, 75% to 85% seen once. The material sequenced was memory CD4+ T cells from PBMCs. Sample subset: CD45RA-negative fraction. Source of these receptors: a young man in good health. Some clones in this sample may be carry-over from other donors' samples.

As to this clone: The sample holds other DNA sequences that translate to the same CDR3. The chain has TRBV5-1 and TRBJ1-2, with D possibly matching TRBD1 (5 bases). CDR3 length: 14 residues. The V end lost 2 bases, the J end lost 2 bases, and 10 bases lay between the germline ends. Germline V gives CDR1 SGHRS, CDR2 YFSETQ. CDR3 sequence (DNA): TGCGCCAGCAGCTTAGGGACGGCCAACTATGGCTACACCTTC. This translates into CASSLGTANYGYTF. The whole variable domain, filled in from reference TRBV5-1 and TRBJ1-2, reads KAGVTQTPRYLIKTRGQQVTLSCSPISGHRSVSWYQQTPGQGLQFLFEYFSETQRNKGNFPGRFSGRQFSNSRSEMNVSTLELGDSALYLCASSLGTANYGYTFGSGTRLTVV.

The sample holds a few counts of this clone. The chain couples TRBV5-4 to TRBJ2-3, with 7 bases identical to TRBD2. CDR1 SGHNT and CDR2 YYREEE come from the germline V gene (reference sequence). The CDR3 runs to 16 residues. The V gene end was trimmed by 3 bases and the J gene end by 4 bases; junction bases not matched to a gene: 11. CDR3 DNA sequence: TGTGCCAGCAGCTCGATGGTCGGGGGAGGGGCAGATACGCAGTATTTT. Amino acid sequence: CASSSMVGGGADTQYF.

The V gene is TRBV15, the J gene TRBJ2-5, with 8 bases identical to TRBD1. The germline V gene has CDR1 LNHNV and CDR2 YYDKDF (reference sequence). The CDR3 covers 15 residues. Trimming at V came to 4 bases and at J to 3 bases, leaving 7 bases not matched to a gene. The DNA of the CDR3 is TGTGCCACCAGCACAGGGACAGGCGGTGAAGAGACCCAGTACTTC. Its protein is CATSTGTGGEETQYF.

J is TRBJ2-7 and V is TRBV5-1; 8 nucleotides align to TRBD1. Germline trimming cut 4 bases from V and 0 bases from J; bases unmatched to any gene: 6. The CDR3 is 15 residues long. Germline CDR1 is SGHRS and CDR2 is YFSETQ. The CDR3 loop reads CASSRTGQSSYEQYF. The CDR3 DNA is TGCGCCAGCAGCCGGACAGGGCAGAGCTCCTACGAGCAGTACTTC. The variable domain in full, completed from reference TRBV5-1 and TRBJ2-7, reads KAGVTQTPRYLIKTRGQQVTLSCSPISGHRSVSWYQQTPGQGLQFLFEYFSETQRNKGNFPGRFSGRQFSNSRSEMNVSTLELGDSALYLCASSRTGQSSYEQYFGPGTRLTVT.

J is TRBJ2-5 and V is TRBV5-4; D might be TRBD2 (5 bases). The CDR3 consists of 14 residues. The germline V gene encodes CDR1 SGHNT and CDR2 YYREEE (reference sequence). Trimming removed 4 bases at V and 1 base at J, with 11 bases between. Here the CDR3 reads CASSASGSQETQYF. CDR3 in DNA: TGTGCCAGCAGCGCGTCGGGGAGCCAAGAGACCCAGTACTTC.

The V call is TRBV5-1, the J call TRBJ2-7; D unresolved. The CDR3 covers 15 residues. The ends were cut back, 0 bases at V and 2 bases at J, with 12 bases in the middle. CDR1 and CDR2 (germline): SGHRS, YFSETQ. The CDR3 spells CASSLGQTSTYEQYF. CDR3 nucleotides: TGCGCCAGCAGCTTGGGCCAAACCAGCACCTACGAGCAGTACTTC.

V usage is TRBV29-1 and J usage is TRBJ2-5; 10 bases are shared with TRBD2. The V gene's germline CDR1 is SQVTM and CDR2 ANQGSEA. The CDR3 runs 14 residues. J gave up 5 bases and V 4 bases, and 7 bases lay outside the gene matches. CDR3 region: CSVVSSGSGETQYF. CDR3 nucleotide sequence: TGCAGCGTTGTCTCTAGCGGGAGCGGGGAGACCCAGTACTTC.

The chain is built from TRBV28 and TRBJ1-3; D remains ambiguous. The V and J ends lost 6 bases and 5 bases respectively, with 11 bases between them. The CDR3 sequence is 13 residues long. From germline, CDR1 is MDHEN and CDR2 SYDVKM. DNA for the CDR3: TGTGCCAGCAGCCCCGACACCAGAAACACCATATATTTT. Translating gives CASSPDTRNTIYF.

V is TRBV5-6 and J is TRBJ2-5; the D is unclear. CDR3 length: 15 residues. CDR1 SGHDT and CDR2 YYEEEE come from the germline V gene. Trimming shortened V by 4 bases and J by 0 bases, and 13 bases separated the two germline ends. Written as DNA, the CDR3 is TGTGCCAGCAGCCCGAGAGCCCGGAACCAAGAGACCCAGTACTTC. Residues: CASSPRARNQETQYF.

The CDR3 reads CASSPNRQGEGPQYF. The CDR3 nucleotides are TGTGCCAGCAGCCCCAACCGACAGGGGGAAGGGCCCCAGTACTTC. The chain carries TRBV7-9 and TRBJ2-5, with 9 bases identical to TRBD1. CDR3 length: 15 amino acids. CDR1 and CDR2 (germline): SEHNR, FQNEAQ (reference sequence). The V and J ends lost 5 bases and 9 bases, in that order; junction bases with no gene match: 13.

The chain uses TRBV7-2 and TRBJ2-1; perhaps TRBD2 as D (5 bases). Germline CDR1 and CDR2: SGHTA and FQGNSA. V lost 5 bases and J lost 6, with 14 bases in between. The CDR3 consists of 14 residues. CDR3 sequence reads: CASSPSGGFNEQFF. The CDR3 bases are TGTGCCAGCAGCCCGAGCGGCGGGTTCAATGAGCAGTTCTTC.

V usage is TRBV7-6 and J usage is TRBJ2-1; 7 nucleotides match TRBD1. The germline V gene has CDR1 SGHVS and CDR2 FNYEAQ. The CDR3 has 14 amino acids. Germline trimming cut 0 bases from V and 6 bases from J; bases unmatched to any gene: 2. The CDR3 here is CASSLAPGGNEQFF. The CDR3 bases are TGTGCCAGCAGCTTAGCGCCAGGGGGCAATGAGCAGTTCTTC.

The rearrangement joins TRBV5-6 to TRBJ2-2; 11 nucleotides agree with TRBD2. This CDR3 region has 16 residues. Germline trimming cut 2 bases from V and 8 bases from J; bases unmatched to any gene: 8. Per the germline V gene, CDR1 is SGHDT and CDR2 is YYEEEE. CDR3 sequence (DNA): TGTGCCAGCAGCTTTCAACTAGCGGGAGCTATTGGGGAGCTGTTTTTT. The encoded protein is CASSFQLAGAIGELFF.

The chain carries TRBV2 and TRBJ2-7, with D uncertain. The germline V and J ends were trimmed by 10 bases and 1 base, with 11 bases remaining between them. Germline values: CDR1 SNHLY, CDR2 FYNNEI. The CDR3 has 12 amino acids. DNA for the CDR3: TGTGCCACACGGGCGAGTTCCTACGAGCAGTACTTC. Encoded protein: CATRASSYEQYF.

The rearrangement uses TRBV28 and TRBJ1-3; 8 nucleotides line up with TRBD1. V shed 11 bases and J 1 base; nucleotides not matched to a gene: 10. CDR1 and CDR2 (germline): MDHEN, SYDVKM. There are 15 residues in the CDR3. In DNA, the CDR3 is TGTGCCGCTAACAGGGGGGAAGTTTCTGGAAACACCATATATTTT. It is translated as CAANRGEVSGNTIYF. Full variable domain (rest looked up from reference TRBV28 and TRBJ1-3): DVKVTQSSRYLVKRTGEKVFLECVQDMDHENMFWYRQDPGLGLRLIYFSYDVKMKEKGDIPEGYSVSREKKERFSLILESASTNQTSMYLCAANRGEVSGNTIYFGEGSWLTVV.

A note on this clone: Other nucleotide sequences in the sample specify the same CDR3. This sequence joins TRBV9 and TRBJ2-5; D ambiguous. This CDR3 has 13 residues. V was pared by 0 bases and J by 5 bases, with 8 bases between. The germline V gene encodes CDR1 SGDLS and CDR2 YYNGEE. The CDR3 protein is CASSVGSGETQYF. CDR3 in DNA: TGTGCCAGCAGCGTAGGGTCCGGGGAGACCCAGTACTTC.

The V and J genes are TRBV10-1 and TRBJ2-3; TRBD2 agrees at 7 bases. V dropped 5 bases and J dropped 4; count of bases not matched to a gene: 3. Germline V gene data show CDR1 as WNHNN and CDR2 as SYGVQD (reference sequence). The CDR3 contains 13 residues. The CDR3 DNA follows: TGCGCCAGCAGTAGCGGGATTCCAGATACGCAGTATTTT. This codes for CASSSGIPDTQYF.

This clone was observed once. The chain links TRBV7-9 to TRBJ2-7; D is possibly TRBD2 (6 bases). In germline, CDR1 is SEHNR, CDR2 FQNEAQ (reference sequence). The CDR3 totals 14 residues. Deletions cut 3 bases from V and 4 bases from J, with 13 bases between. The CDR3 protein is CASSFGGTLYEQYF. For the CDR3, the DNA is TGTGCCAGCAGCTTCGGCGGGACCCTATACGAGCAGTACTTC.

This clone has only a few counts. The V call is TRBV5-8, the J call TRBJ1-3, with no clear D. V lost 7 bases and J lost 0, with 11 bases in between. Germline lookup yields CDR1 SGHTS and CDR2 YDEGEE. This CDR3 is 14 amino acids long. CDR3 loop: CASFQTSSGNTIYF. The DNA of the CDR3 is TGTGCCAGCTTCCAAACCTCCTCTGGAAACACCATATATTTT.

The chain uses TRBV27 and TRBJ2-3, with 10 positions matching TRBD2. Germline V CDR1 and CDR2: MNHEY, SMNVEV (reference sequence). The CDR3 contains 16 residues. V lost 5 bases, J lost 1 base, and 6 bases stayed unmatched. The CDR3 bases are TGTGCCAGCAGTACGCCTAGCGGGGGAGGCACAGATACGCAGTATTTT. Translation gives CASSTPSGGGTDTQYF.